A selection of T cell receptor beta chains follows, all from one sample in a study of early T cells in non-severe SARS-CoV-2 infection. TCRdb itself ran the 5' RACE reads through MiXCR, one entry per CDR3 protein. The sample records some 57,000 distinct CDR3 sequences, around 5.6% being singletons. Sequencing input: whole blood. These receptors were collected from an adult who was a healthcare worker with PCR-confirmed SARS-CoV-2 infection or an uninfected control (not recorded which). Each CDR3 is given with its conserved first and last residue. D genes are given only for firm matches. Where a row states a size, it is once, few, many or the class of an expanded clone; other rows omit it.

J | size | V | D | CDR3 | DNA
TRBJ2-7 | many | TRBV13 | TRBD2 | CASSSGLAGVPYEQYF | TGTGCCAGCAGTTCAGGACTAGCGGGGGTCCCCTACGAGCAGTACTTC
TRBJ2-7 | few | TRBV12-2 | NA | CASRLAPIYEQYF | TGTGCAAGTCGCTTAGCGCCTATCTACGAGCAGTACTTC
TRBJ1-5 | many | TRBV2 | TRBD1 | CASNEGAVGQPQHF | TGTGCCAGCAACGAGGGGGCGGTAGGTCAGCCCCAGCATTTT
TRBJ2-3 | many | TRBV19 | TRBD1 | CASSTQGGSTDTQYF | TGTGCCAGTAGCACACAGGGGGGTAGCACAGATACGCAGTATTTT
TRBJ2-3 | many | TRBV7-7 | NA | CASSLGAGMSTDTQYF | TGTGCCAGCAGCTTAGGGGCAGGGATGAGCACAGATACGCAGTATTTT
TRBJ2-5 | few | TRBV29-1 | NA | CSVVQGETQYF | TGCAGCGTTGTTCAGGGGGAGACCCAGTACTTC
TRBJ2-2 | many | TRBV11-3 | TRBD1 | CASSQRDREKLFF | TGTGCCAGCAGCCAGCGGGACAGGGAGAAGCTGTTTTTT
TRBJ1-2 | few | TRBV14 | NA | CASSQNRDNVNYGYTF | TGTGCCAGCAGCCAAAACCGGGACAACGTTAACTATGGCTACACCTTC
TRBJ2-1 | NA | TRBV7-8 | NA | CASSPKAASSYNEQFF | TGTGCCAGCAGTCCGAAAGCGGCGAGCTCCTACAATGAGCAGTTCTTC
TRBJ1-1 | many | TRBV29-1 | TRBD1 | CSARTGATEAFF | TGCAGCGCCCGGACAGGGGCCACTGAAGCTTTCTTT
TRBJ2-7 | NA | TRBV13 | NA | CASSLQQGLIYEQYF | TGTGCCAGCAGCCTTCAACAGGGCCTGATCTACGAGCAGTACTTC
TRBJ1-4 | NA | TRBV6-1 | NA | CASSGGGGPRKKLFF | TGTGCCAGCAGCGGGGGCGGAGGGCCGCGGAAAAAACTGTTTTTT
TRBJ2-7 | NA | TRBV29-1 | NA | CSVGGRGTREQYF | TGCAGCGTTGGGGGACGCGGGACCCGCGAGCAGTACTTC
TRBJ2-7 | many | TRBV6-2/TRBV6-3 | TRBD1 | CASSSGQWTYEQYF | TGTGCCAGCAGTTCGGGACAGTGGACTTACGAGCAGTACTTC
TRBJ1-2 | many | TRBV6-5 | NA | CASSYSGDGYTF | TGTGCCAGCAGTTACTCGGGGGATGGCTACACCTTC
TRBJ2-1 | few | TRBV3-1 | NA | CASSQPERKYNEQFF | TGTGCCAGCAGCCAACCGGAGCGGAAATACAATGAGCAGTTCTTC
TRBJ2-7 | many | TRBV5-1 | NA | CASSLGGTAAYEQYF | TGCGCCAGCAGCTTGGGGGGCACAGCAGCCTACGAGCAGTACTTC
TRBJ1-3 | many | TRBV20-1 | NA | CSAPTGPPSGNTIYF | TGCAGTGCACCTACCGGGCCTCCCTCTGGAAACACCATATATTTT
TRBJ2-1 | many | TRBV14 | NA | CASRLSLGNEQFF | TGTGCCAGCAGGCTAAGTTTAGGCAATGAGCAGTTCTTC
TRBJ2-2 | few | TRBV14 | TRBD1 | CASTRTGGGMGTGELFF | TGTGCCAGCACCCGGACAGGGGGCGGAATGGGCACCGGGGAGCTGTTTTTT
TRBJ2-6 | few | TRBV7-2 | NA | CASSPESSGANVLTF | TGTGCCAGCAGCCCCGAGAGCTCTGGGGCCAACGTCCTGACTTTC
TRBJ1-2 | many | TRBV5-1 | TRBD1 | CASSPWTGGDGYTF | TGCGCCAGCAGCCCCTGGACAGGGGGTGATGGCTACACCTTC
TRBJ1-1 | many | TRBV10-3 | NA | CAISPRGDTEAFF | TGTGCCATCAGTCCGAGGGGGGATACTGAAGCTTTCTTT
TRBJ1-1 | many | TRBV30 | NA | CASGRSGASTEAFF | TGTGCCTCTGGACGGAGTGGGGCGAGCACTGAAGCTTTCTTT
TRBJ1-2 | NA | TRBV20-1 | NA | CSARVGEGYTF | TGCAGTGCTAGAGTGGGGGAGGGCTACACCTTC
TRBJ2-7 | many | TRBV20-1 | TRBD1 | CSARDDRDSYEQYF | TGCAGTGCTAGAGATGACCGGGACAGTTACGAGCAGTACTTC
TRBJ1-1 | few | TRBV27 | NA | CASSPATLNTEAFF | TGTGCCAGCAGTCCTGCGACCTTGAACACTGAAGCTTTCTTT
TRBJ2-5 | few | TRBV6-4 | NA | CASSDYRLGETQYF | TGTGCCAGCAGTGACTATCGCCTAGGGGAGACCCAGTACTTC
TRBJ2-7 | many | TRBV20-1 | NA | CSAREGGTPRNEQYF | TGCAGTGCTAGGGAAGGAGGGACGCCCAGGAACGAGCAGTACTTC
TRBJ2-7 | NA | TRBV5-5 | NA | CASSSRVEQYF | TGTGCCAGCAGCTCCAGGGTCGAGCAGTACTTC
TRBJ1-2 | many | TRBV5-1 | NA | CASSLSGNYGYTF | TGCGCCAGCAGCTTGTCAGGGAACTATGGCTACACCTTC
TRBJ2-1 | few | TRBV6-4 | TRBD2 | CASSERGGSYNEQFF | TGTGCCAGCAGTGAGCGGGGGGGCTCCTACAATGAGCAGTTCTTC
TRBJ2-2 | NA | TRBV18 | NA | CASSAADSNTGELFF | TGTGCCAGCTCAGCCGCAGATTCGAACACCGGGGAGCTGTTTTTT
TRBJ2-7 | NA | TRBV29-1 | NA | CSVQGSSYEQYF | TGCAGCGTACAGGGAAGCTCCTACGAGCAGTACTTC
TRBJ2-7 | many | TRBV29-1 | NA | CSVVDRTVYEQYF | TGCAGCGTTGTGGACAGAACTGTCTACGAGCAGTACTTC
TRBJ2-7 | many | TRBV7-7 | TRBD1 | CASSADRGSEQYF | TGTGCCAGCAGCGCGGACAGGGGCAGCGAACAGTACTTC